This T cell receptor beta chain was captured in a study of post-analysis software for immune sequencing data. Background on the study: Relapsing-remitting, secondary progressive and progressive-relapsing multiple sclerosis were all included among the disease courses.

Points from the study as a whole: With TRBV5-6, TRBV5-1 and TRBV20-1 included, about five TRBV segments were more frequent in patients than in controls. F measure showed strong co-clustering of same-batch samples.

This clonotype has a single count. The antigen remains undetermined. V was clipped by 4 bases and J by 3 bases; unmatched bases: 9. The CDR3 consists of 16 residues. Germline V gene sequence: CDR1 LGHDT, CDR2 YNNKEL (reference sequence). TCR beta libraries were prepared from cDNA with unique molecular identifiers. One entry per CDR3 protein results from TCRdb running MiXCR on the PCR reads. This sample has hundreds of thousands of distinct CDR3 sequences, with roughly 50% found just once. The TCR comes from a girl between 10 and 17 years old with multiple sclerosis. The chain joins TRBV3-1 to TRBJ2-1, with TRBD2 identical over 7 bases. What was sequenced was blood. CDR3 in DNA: TGTGCCAGCAGCCGAGAACGGCTAGCGGTCTACAATGAGCAGTTCTTC. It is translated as CASSRERLAVYNEQFF.